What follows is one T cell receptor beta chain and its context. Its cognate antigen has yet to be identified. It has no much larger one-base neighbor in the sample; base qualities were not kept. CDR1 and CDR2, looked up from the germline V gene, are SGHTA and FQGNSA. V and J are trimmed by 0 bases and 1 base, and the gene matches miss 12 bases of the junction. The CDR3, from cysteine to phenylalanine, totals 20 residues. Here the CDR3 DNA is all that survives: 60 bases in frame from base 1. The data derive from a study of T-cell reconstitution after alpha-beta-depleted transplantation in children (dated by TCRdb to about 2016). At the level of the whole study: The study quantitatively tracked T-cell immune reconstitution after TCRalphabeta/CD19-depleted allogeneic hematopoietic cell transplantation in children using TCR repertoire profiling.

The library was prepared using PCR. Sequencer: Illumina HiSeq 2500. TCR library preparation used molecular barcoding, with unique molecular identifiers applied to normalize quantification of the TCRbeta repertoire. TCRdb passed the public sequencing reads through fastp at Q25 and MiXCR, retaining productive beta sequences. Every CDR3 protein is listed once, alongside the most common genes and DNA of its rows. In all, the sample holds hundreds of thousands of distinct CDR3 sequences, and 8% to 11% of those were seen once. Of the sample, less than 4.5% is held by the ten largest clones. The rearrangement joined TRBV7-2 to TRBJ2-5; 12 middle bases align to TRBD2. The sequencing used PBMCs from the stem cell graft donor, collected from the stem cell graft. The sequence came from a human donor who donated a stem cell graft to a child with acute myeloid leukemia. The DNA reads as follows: TGTGCCAGCAGCTTAGCCCCGACAGGATTACTAGCGGGAGGCCAAGAGACCCAGTACTTC. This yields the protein CASSLAPTGLLAGGQETQYF.